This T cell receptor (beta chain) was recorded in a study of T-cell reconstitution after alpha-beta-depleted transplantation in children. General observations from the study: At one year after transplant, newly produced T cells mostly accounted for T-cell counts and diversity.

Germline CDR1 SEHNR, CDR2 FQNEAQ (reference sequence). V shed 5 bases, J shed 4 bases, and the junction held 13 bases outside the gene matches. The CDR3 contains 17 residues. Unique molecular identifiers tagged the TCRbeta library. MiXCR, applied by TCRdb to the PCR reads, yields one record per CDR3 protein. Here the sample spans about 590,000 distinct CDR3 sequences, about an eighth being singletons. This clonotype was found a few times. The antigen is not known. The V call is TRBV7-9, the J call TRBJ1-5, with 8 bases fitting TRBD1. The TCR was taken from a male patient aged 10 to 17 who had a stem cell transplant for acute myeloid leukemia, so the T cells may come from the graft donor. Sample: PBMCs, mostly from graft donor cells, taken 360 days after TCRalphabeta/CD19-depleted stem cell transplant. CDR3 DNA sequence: TGTGCCAGCAGCGGTACAGGGGGTGCCTCCTTAAATCAGCCCCAGCATTTT. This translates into CASSGTGGASLNQPQHF.